The rows below give T cell receptor beta chains drawn from one sample of a study of shared T cell receptors in the human thymus. Repertoires were generated with immunoSEQ multiplex PCR, while TCRdb's copy carries only in-frame clones and drops some. The sample includes hundreds of thousands of clones, approximately 88% of them seen just once. The data were also submitted as part of a second study, on human thymus T cells.

The sequenced sample consisted of thymocytes. The source is a boy younger than two with a congenital heart defect. CDR3s include the opening cysteine and the closing phenylalanine or tryptophan. A D gene is named only where the DNA matches it firmly. Only some rows state a clone size, as once, few, many or a class for expanded clones.

v_call: TRBV4-2; clone_size: NA; d_call: TRBD2; j_call: TRBJ2-3; cdr3_aa: CASSQLTLAGGSTDTQYF; cdr3_nt: TGTGCCAGCAGCCAACTAACGTTAGCGGGAGGGAGCACAGATACGCAGTATTTT
v_call: TRBV5-1; clone_size: NA; d_call: TRBD1; j_call: TRBJ2-1; cdr3_aa: CASSLGRPGGRICNEQFF; cdr3_nt: TGCGCCAGCAGCTTGGGGAGACCAGGGGGTAGAATTTGCAATGAGCAGTTCTTC
v_call: TRBV5-6; clone_size: few; d_call: TRBD1; j_call: TRBJ2-4; cdr3_aa: CASSLWSTGTEPNIQYF; cdr3_nt: TGTGCCAGCAGCTTGTGGAGCACCGGGACAGAGCCAAACATTCAGTACTTC
v_call: TRBV20-1; clone_size: NA; d_call: NA; j_call: TRBJ2-7; cdr3_aa: CSARPRQGLYF; cdr3_nt: TGCAGTGCTAGACCCCGACAGGGACTTTACTTC
v_call: TRBV10-3; clone_size: NA; d_call: TRBD2; j_call: TRBJ2-6; cdr3_aa: CAISESRGGAGGANVLTF; cdr3_nt: TGTGCCATCAGTGAGTCACGGGGGGGCGCTGGAGGGGCCAACGTCCTGACTTTC
v_call: TRBV7-9; clone_size: NA; d_call: NA; j_call: TRBJ2-5; cdr3_aa: CASSLLTEETQYF; cdr3_nt: TGTGCCAGCAGCTTACTGACTGAAGAGACCCAGTACTTC
v_call: TRBV5-6; clone_size: NA; d_call: NA; j_call: TRBJ1-5; cdr3_aa: CASSLCWEVDQPQHF; cdr3_nt: TGTGCCAGCAGCTTGTGTTGGGAGGTCGATCAGCCCCAGCATTTT
v_call: TRBV6-1; clone_size: NA; d_call: NA; j_call: TRBJ2-7; cdr3_aa: CASSATPLGEQYF; cdr3_nt: TGTGCCAGCAGCGCAACTCCCCTAGGCGAGCAGTACTTC
v_call: TRBV15; clone_size: once; d_call: TRBD2; j_call: TRBJ2-2; cdr3_aa: CATGRGGSANTGELFF; cdr3_nt: TGTGCCACCGGGCGGGGCGGGAGCGCGAACACCGGGGAGCTGTTTTTT
v_call: TRBV5-6; clone_size: NA; d_call: NA; j_call: TRBJ2-7; cdr3_aa: CASSYGTPTYEQYF; cdr3_nt: TGTGCCAGCAGCTACGGGACACCTACCTACGAGCAGTACTTC
v_call: TRBV7-7; clone_size: NA; d_call: TRBD2; j_call: TRBJ2-1; cdr3_aa: CASSPGLAGTNEQFF; cdr3_nt: TGTGCTAGCAGCCCGGGACTAGCGGGGACCAATGAGCAGTTCTTC
v_call: TRBV6-5; clone_size: NA; d_call: TRBD1; j_call: TRBJ2-1; cdr3_aa: CASASGTGNYNEQFF; cdr3_nt: TGTGCCAGCGCTTCCGGGACAGGGAACTACAATGAGCAGTTCTTC
v_call: TRBV6-4; clone_size: NA; d_call: NA; j_call: TRBJ1-5; cdr3_aa: CASSEEGEGNQPQHF; cdr3_nt: TGTGCCAGCAGTGAGGAAGGAGAGGGCAATCAGCCCCAGCATTTT
v_call: TRBV5-1; clone_size: NA; d_call: NA; j_call: TRBJ2-5; cdr3_aa: CASSLVPGECSTTQYF; cdr3_nt: TGCGCCAGCAGCTTGGTCCCCGGGGAGTGCTCGACAACCCAGTACTTC
v_call: TRBV27; clone_size: NA; d_call: NA; j_call: TRBJ2-7; cdr3_aa: CASSLSEPYEQYF; cdr3_nt: TGTGCCAGCAGTTTGTCCGAGCCCTACGAGCAGTACTTC
v_call: TRBV27; clone_size: NA; d_call: TRBD1; j_call: TRBJ1-1; cdr3_aa: CASSSFPLQGGNTEAFF; cdr3_nt: TGTGCCAGCAGTTCCTTCCCCCTACAGGGGGGGAACACTGAAGCTTTCTTT
v_call: TRBV18; clone_size: NA; d_call: TRBD1; j_call: TRBJ1-5; cdr3_aa: CASSHKGGQGVYQPQHF; cdr3_nt: TGTGCCAGCTCTCACAAAGGGGGACAGGGGGTTTATCAGCCCCAGCATTTT
v_call: TRBV5-6; clone_size: NA; d_call: TRBD2; j_call: TRBJ2-3; cdr3_aa: CASSSPGTSGRGLGDTQYF; cdr3_nt: TGTGCCAGCAGCTCGCCCGGGACTAGCGGGAGGGGATTGGGAGATACGCAGTATTTT
v_call: TRBV7-9; clone_size: NA; d_call: TRBD2; j_call: TRBJ2-7; cdr3_aa: CASSLAGTTSGTYEQYF; cdr3_nt: TGTGCCAGCAGCTTAGCGGGGACGACTAGCGGAACTTACGAGCAGTACTTC
v_call: TRBV7-3; clone_size: NA; d_call: NA; j_call: TRBJ2-1; cdr3_aa: CASSCGGVRGCNEQFF; cdr3_nt: TGTGCCAGCAGCTGCGGGGGCGTGCGGGGGTGCAATGAGCAGTTCTTC
v_call: TRBV6-6; clone_size: once; d_call: TRBD1; j_call: TRBJ1-1; cdr3_aa: CASRRDRGLNTEAFF; cdr3_nt: TGTGCCAGCAGGAGGGACAGGGGGCTGAACACTGAAGCTTTCTTT
v_call: TRBV30; clone_size: NA; d_call: NA; j_call: TRBJ2-7; cdr3_aa: CACELESFYEQYF; cdr3_nt: TGTGCCTGTGAACTAGAAAGTTTCTACGAGCAGTACTTC
v_call: TRBV9; clone_size: NA; d_call: NA; j_call: TRBJ2-5; cdr3_aa: CASSVVVGRETQYF; cdr3_nt: TGTGCCAGCAGCGTAGTAGTCGGGAGAGAGACCCAGTACTTC
v_call: TRBV7-6; clone_size: NA; d_call: TRBD2; j_call: TRBJ2-1; cdr3_aa: CASSLAGREEGEQFF; cdr3_nt: TGTGCCAGCAGCTTAGCCGGGCGGGAGGAGGGTGAGCAGTTCTTC
v_call: TRBV10-1; clone_size: once; d_call: TRBD1; j_call: TRBJ1-5; cdr3_aa: CASIWDRVQPQHF; cdr3_nt: TGCGCCAGCATATGGGACAGGGTTCAGCCCCAGCATTTT
v_call: TRBV27; clone_size: NA; d_call: NA; j_call: TRBJ1-1; cdr3_aa: CASSLAARGGMNTEAFF; cdr3_nt: TGTGCCAGCAGTTTAGCAGCGAGGGGGGGAATGAACACTGAAGCTTTCTTT